The TCR beta chain described here comes from a study of OX40 agonist ivuxolimab in advanced cancers. Background for the entire study: The costimulatory receptor OX40 (CD134) was targeted by ivuxolimab, a fully human IgG2 agonistic monoclonal antibody. Intravenous ivuxolimab was administered to patients every 2 weeks at six dose levels: 0.01, 0.1, 0.3, 1.5, 3 and 10 mg/kg. Of the approximately 50 dose-escalation patients, hepatocellular carcinoma was present in approximately 20, melanoma in about 15, renal cell carcinoma in 9 and head and neck cancer in 9. The dose-escalation cohort was almost 85% male with a mean age of approximately 60 years, ranging from roughly 20 to 80. Patients were allowed to have had prior anti-PD-1, anti-PD-L1 or anti-CTLA-4 therapy, and approximately 39% of the dose-escalation patients had been treated with checkpoint inhibitors. Partial responses occurred in three dose-escalation patients, of whom one had hepatocellular carcinoma and two had cutaneous melanoma. Peripheral TCRbeta sequencing was intended to test whether TCR sequence diversity was altered and clonal T-cell expansion was caused by ivuxolimab. The paper describes the monotherapy dose-escalation part (N ≈ 49 patients) of the phase I trial of ivuxolimab. What the research found in general, with its limitations: The antigen specificity of the clonally expanded peripheral T cells was not determined. At doses of 0.1 to 3.0 mg/kg, clonal expansion of both CD4+ and CD8+ blood T cells was observed from baseline to week 6. Low levels of normalized T-cell clonal expansion were also seen in some patients who did not respond. After ivuxolimab, CD8+ T cells had more expanded clones than CD4+ T cells on average. In partial responders in the 0.1-3.0 mg/kg groups, normalized peripheral clonal expansion was found to be among the lowest, especially among CD8+ T cells.

Based on the germline V gene, the CDR1 and CDR2 sequences are MDHEN and SYDVKM. Its CDR3 holds 15 amino acids, cysteine through phenylalanine. The only DNA kept is the CDR3, 45 bases in frame from the first base. After removal of 5 bases from V and 4 bases from J, the junction retains 6 bases not matched to a gene. Worth noting for this clone: There is no known antigen for this receptor. There are no base qualities to consult, and no much larger clone falls within one base.

Patients with a history of autoimmune disease or receiving systemic immunosuppression were excluded from the trial. Peripheral blood for TCR sequencing was drawn from every dose cohort at baseline, at cycle 4 day 1 and at cycle 7 day 1. Samples came from an open-label, multicenter, first-in-human phase I dose-escalation trial of ivuxolimab. Adults with locally advanced or metastatic melanoma, renal cell carcinoma, hepatocellular carcinoma or head and neck squamous cell carcinoma were enrolled in the trial. CD4+ and CD8+ T cells were sorted separately from peripheral blood before TCR sequencing. Genomic DNA was extracted from sorted cells for sequencing of the TCRbeta CDR3 region. TCRbeta CDR3 regions were sequenced using the immunoSEQ Assay. As stored in TCRdb, this immuneACCESS dataset retains in-frame rearrangements with V and J assigned. A fraction of the clones does not appear; measured against another copy, unresolved V genes explain less than half of the discrepancy, and the remainder lacks a known reason. Within this sample are fewer than 35,000 clones, with roughly nine tenths of them counted one time only. 36% of the sample is held by the ten biggest clonotypes.

The sequence came from an adult with an advanced solid tumor such as melanoma, head and neck, liver or kidney cancer. Recombination joined TRBV28 with TRBJ2-1; the junction holds 9 bases that match TRBD1. Sequences were derived from CD4+ or CD8+ T cells sorted from blood, sampled in a trial of the OX40 agonist ivuxolimab. For the CDR3, the sequence is CASSPRTGEYNEQFF. The DNA is as follows: TGTGCCAGCAGTCCACGGACAGGGGAATACAATGAGCAGTTCTTC. The CDR3 plus the reference TRBV28 and TRBJ2-1 genes for the other parts give the full variable domain: DVKVTQSSRYLVKRTGEKVFLECVQDMDHENMFWYRQDPGLGLRLIYFSYDVKMKEKGDIPEGYSVSREKKERFSLILESASTNQTSMYLCASSPRTGEYNEQFFGPGTRLTVL.